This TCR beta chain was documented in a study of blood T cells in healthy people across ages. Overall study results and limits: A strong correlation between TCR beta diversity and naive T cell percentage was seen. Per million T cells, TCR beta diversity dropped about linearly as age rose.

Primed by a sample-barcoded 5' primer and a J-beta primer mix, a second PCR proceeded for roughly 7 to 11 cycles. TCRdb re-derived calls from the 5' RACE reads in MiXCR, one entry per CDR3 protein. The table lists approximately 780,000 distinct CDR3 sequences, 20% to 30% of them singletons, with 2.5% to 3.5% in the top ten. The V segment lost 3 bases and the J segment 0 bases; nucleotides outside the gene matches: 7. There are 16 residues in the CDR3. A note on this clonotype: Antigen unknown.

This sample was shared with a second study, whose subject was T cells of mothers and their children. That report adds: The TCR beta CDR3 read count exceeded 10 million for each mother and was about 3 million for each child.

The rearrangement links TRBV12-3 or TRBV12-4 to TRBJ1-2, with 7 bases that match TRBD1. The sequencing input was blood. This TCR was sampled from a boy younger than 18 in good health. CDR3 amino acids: CASSFDRDPANYGYTF. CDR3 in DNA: TGTGCCAGCAGTTTCGACAGGGACCCAGCTAACTATGGCTACACCTTC.